This T cell receptor (beta chain) was observed in a study of Ad26.COV2.S vaccination and SARS-CoV-2 variants. Turning to the study itself: Recipients of Ad26.COV2.S got it intramuscularly, once or twice 56 days apart. Study-wide findings and caveats: Those who received vaccine or placebo ended up with similar non-spike TCR breadth.

Only in-frame clones appear in the TCRdb table, and some are missing; sequencing was by immunoSEQ multiplex PCR. The sample has about 480,000 clones, approximately 90% seen once. Germline V gene data show CDR1 as SGHNT and CDR2 as YENEEA. Trimming shortened V by 5 bases and J by 5 bases, and 20 bases separated the two germline ends. This CDR3 is 16 amino acids long. Comments on this clone: Its antigen is as yet unknown.

Treatment: about 20 received Ad26.COV2.S at low or high dose, single or two shots; about 5 received placebo; per-sample allocation not given. Collection of the samples took place on day 63 after the first injection of vaccine or placebo. A Boston donor was an adult aged 18-55 years. Immunization relied on an Ad26 vector, which expressed Wuhan-strain SARS-CoV-2 spike. The chain carries TRBV11-3 and TRBJ2-3; D unresolved. Sample: peripheral blood, taken in a trial of Ad26.COV2.S vaccine versus placebo. This sequence originates from a person between 18 and 60 years old who received the Ad26.COV2.S COVID-19 vaccine or a placebo. For the CDR3, the DNA is TGTGCCAGCAGCCCAAGGACCGGTGGTCCGAAAGATACGCAGTATTTT. Translation gives CASSPRTGGPKDTQYF.